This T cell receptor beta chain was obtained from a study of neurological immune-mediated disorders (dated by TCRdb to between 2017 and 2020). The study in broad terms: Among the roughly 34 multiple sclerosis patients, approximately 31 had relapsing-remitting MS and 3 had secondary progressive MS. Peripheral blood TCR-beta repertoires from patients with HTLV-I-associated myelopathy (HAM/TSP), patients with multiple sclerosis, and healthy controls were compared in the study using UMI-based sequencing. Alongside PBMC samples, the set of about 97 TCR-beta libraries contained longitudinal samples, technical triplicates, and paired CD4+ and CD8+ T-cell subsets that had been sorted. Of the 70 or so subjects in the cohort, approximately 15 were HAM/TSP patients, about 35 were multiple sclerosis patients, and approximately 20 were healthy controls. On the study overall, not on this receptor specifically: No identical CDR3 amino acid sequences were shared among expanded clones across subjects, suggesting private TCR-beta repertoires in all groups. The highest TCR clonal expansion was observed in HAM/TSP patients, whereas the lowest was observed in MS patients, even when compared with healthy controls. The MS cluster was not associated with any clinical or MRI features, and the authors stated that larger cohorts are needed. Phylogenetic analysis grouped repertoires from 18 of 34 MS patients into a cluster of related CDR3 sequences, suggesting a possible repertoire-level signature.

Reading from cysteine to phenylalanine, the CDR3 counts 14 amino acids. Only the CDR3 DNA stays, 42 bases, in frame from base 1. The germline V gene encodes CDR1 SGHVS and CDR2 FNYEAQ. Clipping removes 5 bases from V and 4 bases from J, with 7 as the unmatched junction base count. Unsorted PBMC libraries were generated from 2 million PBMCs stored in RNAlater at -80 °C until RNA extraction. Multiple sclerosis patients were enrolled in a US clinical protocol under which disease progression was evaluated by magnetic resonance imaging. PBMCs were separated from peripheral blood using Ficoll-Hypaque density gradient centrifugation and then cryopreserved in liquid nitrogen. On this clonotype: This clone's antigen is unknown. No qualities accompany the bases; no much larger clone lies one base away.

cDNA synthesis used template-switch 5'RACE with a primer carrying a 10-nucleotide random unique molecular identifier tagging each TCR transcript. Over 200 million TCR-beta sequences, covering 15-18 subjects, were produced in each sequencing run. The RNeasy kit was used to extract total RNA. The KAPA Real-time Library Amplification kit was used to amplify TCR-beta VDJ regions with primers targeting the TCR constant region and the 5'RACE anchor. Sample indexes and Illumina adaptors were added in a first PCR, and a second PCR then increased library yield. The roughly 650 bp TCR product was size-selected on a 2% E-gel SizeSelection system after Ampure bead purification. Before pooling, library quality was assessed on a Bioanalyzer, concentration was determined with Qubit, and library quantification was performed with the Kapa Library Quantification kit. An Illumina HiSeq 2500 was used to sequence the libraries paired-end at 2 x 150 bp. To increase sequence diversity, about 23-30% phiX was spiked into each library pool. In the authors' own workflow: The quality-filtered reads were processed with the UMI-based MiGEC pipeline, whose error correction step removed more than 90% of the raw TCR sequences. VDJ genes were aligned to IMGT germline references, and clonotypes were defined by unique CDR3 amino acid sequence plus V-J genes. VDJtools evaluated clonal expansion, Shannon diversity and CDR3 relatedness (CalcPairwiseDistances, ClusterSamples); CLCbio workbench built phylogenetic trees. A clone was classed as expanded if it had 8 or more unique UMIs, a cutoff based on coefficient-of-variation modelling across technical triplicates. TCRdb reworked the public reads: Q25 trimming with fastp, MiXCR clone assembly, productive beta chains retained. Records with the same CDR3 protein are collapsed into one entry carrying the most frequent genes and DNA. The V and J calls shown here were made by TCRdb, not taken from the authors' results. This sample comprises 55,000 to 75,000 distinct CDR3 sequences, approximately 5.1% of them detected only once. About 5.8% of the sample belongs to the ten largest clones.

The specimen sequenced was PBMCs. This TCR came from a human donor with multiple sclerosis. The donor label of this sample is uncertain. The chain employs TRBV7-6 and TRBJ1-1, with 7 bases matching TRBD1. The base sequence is TGTGCCAGCAGCAGACAGGGTTTTCCCACTGAAGCTTTCTTT. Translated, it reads CASSRQGFPTEAFF.